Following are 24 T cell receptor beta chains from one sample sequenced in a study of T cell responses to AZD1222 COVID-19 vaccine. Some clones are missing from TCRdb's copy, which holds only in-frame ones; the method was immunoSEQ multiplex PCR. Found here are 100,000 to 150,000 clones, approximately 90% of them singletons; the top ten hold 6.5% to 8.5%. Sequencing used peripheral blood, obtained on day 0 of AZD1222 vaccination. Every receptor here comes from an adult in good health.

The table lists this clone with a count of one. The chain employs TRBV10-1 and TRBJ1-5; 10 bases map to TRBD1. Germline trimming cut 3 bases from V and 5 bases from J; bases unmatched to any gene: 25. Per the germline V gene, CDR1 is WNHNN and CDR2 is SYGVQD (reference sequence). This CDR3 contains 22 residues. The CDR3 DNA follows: TGCGCCAGCAGTGAATCATTCCGGGACAGGGGCCCCCCGGGGGTTGTTTATCAGCCCCAGCATTTT. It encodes CASSESFRDRGPPGVVYQPQHF.

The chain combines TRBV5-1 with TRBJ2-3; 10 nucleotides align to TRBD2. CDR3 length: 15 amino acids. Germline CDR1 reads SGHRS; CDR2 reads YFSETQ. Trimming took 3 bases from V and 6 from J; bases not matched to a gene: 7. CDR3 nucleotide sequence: TGCGCCAGCAGCTGGACCGGGACTAGCGTTGATACGCAGTATTTT. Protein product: CASSWTGTSVDTQYF.

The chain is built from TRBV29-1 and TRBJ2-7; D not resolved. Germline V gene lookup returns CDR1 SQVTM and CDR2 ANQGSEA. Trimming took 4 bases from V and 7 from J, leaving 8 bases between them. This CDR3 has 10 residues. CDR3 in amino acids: CSVVFGEQYF. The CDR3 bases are TGCAGCGTTGTCTTCGGGGAGCAGTACTTC.

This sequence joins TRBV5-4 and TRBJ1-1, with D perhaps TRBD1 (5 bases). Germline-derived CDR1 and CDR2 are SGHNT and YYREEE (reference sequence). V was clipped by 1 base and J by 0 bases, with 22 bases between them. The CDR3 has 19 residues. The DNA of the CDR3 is TGTGCCAGCAGCTTGAAACTAATCGACGGGACGATCATGAACACTGAAGCTTTCTTT. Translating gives CASSLKLIDGTIMNTEAFF.

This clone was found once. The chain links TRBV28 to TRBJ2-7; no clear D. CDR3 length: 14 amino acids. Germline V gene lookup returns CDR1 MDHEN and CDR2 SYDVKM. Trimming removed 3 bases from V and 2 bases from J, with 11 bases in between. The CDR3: CASSFYGLPYEQYF. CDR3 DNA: TGTGCCAGCAGTTTCTATGGGCTACCCTACGAGCAGTACTTC. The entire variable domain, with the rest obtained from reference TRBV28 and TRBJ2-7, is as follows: DVKVTQSSRYLVKRTGEKVFLECVQDMDHENMFWYRQDPGLGLRLIYFSYDVKMKEKGDIPEGYSVSREKKERFSLILESASTNQTSMYLCASSFYGLPYEQYFGPGTRLTVT.

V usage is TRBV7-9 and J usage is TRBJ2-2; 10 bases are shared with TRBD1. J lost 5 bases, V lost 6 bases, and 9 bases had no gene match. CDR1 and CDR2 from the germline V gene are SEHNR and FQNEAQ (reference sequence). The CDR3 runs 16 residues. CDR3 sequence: CASRRPGQGITGELFF. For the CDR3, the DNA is TGTGCCAGCAGGAGACCGGGACAGGGGATTACCGGGGAGCTGTTTTTT. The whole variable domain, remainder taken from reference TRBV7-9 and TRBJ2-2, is DTGVSQNPRHKITKRGQNVTFRCDPISEHNRLYWYRQTLGQGPEFLTYFQNEAQLEKSRLLSDRFSAERPKGSFSTLEIQRTEQGDSAMYLCASRRPGQGITGELFFGEGSRLTVL.

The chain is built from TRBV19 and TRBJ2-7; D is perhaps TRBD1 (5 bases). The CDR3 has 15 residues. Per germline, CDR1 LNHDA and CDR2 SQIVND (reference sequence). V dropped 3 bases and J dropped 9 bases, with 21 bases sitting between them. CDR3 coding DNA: TGTGCCAGTAGTATGACCCGGACACTGCCATCCGGGCAGTACTTC. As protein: CASSMTRTLPSGQYF.

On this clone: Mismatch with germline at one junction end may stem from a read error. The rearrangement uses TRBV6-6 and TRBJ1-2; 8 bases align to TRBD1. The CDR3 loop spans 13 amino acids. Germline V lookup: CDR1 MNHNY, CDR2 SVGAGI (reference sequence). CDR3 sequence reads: CASSPQGAYGCTF. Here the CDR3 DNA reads TGTGCCAGCAGTCCGCAGGGGGCTTATGGCTGCACCTTC.

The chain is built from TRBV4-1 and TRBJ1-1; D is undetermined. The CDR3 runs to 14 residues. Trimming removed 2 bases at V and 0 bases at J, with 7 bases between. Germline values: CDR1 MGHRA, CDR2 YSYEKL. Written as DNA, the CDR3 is TGCGCCAGCAGCCAAACGACCCTGAACACTGAAGCTTTCTTT. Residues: CASSQTTLNTEAFF.

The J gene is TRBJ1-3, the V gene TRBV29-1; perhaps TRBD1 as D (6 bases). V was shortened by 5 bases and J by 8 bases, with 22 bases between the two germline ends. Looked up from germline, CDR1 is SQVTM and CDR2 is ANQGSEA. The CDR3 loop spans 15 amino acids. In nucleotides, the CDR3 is TGCAGCGTTCGGGCAGGGGATTCTCTTCGTGACACCATATATTTT. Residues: CSVRAGDSLRDTIYF.

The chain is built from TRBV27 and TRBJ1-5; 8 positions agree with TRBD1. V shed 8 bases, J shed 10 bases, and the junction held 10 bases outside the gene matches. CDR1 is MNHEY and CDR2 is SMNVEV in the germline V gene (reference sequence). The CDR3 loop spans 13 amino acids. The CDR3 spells CASGWTGIRPQHF. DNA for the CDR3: TGTGCCAGCGGTTGGACAGGGATCCGACCCCAGCATTTT.

CDR3 nucleotide sequence: TGTGCCAGCAGTTTAGGGTCCCATGGCAATCAGCCCCAGCATTTT. This codes for CASSLGSHGNQPQHF. V is TRBV27 and J is TRBJ1-5; D ambiguous. In germline, CDR1 is MNHEY, CDR2 SMNVEV (reference sequence). This CDR3 spans 15 amino acids. V was clipped by 2 bases and J by 2 bases, with 10 bases between them.

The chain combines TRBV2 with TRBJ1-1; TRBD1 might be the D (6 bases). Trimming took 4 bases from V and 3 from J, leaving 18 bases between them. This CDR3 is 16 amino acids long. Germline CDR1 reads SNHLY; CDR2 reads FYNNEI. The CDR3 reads CASSVRGGAGDTEAFF. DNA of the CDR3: TGTGCCAGCAGTGTTCGGGGGGGCGCGGGAGACACTGAAGCTTTCTTT. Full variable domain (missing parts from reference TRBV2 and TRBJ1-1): EPEVTQTPSHQVTQMGQEVILRCVPISNHLYFYWYRQILGQKVEFLVSFYNNEISEKSEIFDDQFSVERPDGSNFTLKIRSTKLEDSAMYFCASSVRGGAGDTEAFFGQGTRLTVV.

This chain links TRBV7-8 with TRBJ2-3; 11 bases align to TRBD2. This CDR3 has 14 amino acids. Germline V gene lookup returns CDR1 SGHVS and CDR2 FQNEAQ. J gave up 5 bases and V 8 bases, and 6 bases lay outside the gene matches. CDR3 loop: CASELAGGLDTQYF. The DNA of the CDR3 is TGTGCCAGCGAGCTAGCGGGGGGATTAGATACGCAGTATTTT. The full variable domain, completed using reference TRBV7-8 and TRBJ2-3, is GAGVSQSPRYKVAKRGQDVALRCDPISGHVSLFWYQQALGQGPEFLTYFQNEAQLDKSGLPSDRFFAERPEGSVSTLKIQRTQQEDSAVYLCASELAGGLDTQYFGPGTRLTVL.

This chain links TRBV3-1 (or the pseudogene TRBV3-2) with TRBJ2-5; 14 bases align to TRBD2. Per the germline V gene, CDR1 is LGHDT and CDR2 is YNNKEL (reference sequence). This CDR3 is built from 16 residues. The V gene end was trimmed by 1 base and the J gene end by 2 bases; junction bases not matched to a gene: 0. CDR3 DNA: TGTGCCAGCAGCCAAGGGACTAGCGGGGGGCAAGAGACCCAGTACTTC. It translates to CASSQGTSGGQETQYF.

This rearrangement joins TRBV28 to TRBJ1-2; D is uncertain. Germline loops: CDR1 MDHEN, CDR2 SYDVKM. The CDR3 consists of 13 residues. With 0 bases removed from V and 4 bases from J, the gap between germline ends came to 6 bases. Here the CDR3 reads CASSLWRAYGYTF. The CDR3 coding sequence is TGTGCCAGCAGTTTATGGAGGGCCTATGGCTACACCTTC.

CDR3 in amino acids: CASSYRGYGYTF. The CDR3 nucleotides read TGTGCCAGCAGTTACAGGGGCTATGGCTACACCTTC. This chain links TRBV28 with TRBJ1-2, with 7 positions matching TRBD1. The CDR3 has 12 amino acids. In germline, CDR1 is MDHEN, CDR2 SYDVKM. V gave up 4 bases and J gave up 4 bases; unmatched junction bases: 0.

The chain's CDR3 is CASSIAGSVAFYEQYF. DNA for the CDR3: TGTGCCAGTAGTATAGCGGGATCGGTGGCCTTCTACGAGCAGTACTTC. V usage is TRBV19 and J usage is TRBJ2-7; possible D gene TRBD2, 5 bases. V lost 1 base and J 3 bases, leaving 16 bases between the germline ends. The CDR3 spans 16 residues. Germline V lookup: CDR1 LNHDA, CDR2 SQIVND (reference sequence).

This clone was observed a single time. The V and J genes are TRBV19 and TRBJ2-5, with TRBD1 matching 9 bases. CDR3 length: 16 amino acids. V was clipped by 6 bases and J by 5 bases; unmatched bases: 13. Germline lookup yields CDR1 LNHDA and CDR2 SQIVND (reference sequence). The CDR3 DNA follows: TGTGCCAGTAGCAAAGCCGGGACAGGGCTCGAGGAGACCCAGTACTTC. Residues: CASSKAGTGLEETQYF.

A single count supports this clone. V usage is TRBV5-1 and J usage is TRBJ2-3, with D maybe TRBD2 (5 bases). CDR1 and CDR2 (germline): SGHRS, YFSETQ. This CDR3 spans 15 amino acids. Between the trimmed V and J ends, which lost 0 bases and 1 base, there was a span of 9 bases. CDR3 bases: TGCGCCAGCAGCTTGGGTTGGCGGGGCACAGATACGCAGTATTTT. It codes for CASSLGWRGTDTQYF.

In DNA, the CDR3 is TGTGCCAGCTCACCGACTAGCGGTCCCTACGAGCAGTACTTC. Translation: CASSPTSGPYEQYF. This chain links TRBV18 with TRBJ2-7; TRBD2 matches at 9 bases. CDR3 size: 14 residues. The junction had 2 bases not matched to a gene; V was cut back by 3 bases and J by 2 bases. CDR1 KGHSH and CDR2 LQKENI come from the germline V gene.

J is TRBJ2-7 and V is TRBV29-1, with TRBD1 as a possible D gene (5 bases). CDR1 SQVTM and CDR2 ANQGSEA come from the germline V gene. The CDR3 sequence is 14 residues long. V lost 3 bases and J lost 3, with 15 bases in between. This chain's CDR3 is CSVEDTTQGYEQYF. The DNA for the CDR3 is TGCAGCGTTGAGGACACCACGCAGGGCTACGAGCAGTACTTC.

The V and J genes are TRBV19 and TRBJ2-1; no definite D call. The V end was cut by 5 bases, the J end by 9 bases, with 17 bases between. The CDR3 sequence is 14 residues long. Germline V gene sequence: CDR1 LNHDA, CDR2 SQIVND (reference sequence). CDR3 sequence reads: CASSWDLSQVEQFF. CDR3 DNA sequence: TGTGCCAGTAGTTGGGATCTTAGTCAAGTTGAGCAGTTCTTC. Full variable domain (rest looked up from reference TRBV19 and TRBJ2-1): DGGITQSPKYLFRKEGQNVTLSCEQNLNHDAMYWYRQDPGQGLRLIYYSQIVNDFQKGDIAEGYSVSREKKESFPLTVTSAQKNPTAFYLCASSWDLSQVEQFFGPGTRLTVL.

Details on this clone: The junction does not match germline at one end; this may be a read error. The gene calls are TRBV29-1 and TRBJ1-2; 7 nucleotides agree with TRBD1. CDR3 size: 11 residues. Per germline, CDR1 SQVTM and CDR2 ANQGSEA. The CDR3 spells CSCQGGNGYTF. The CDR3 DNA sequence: TGTAGTTGCCAGGGGGGAAATGGCTACACCTTC.